One and the same sample provided the 18 T cell receptor beta chains below, sequenced in a study of blood T cells in healthy people across ages. A sample-barcoded 5' primer and a J-beta primer mix were used in a second PCR of roughly 7 to 11 cycles. TCRdb reprocessed the 5' RACE reads via MiXCR and lists one record per CDR3 protein. In the table there are roughly 800,000 distinct CDR3 sequences, 35% to 40% of which are singletons. Material for sequencing was blood. The receptors were sampled from a man between 18 and 29 years old in good health.

The chain has TRBV12-3 or TRBV12-4 and TRBJ1-2, with 7 bases identical to TRBD1. Losses at the gene ends were 4 bases for V and 8 bases for J; bases not matched to a gene: 13. The CDR3 extends over 15 amino acids. The CDR3: CASSYHGQARKGYTF. The CDR3 bases are TGTGCCAGCAGTTACCATGGACAGGCCCGAAAGGGCTACACCTTC.

In its sample, this clonotype was seen many times. This chain uses TRBV20-1 with TRBJ2-5; possible D gene TRBD2, 5 bases. CDR1 and CDR2 (germline): DFQATT, SNEGSKA (reference sequence). The CDR3 covers 13 residues. Deletions cut 3 bases from V and 3 bases from J, with 11 bases between. The CDR3 reads CSASSTSEETQYF. DNA of the CDR3: TGCAGTGCTAGTTCCACTAGTGAAGAGACCCAGTACTTC.

The chain couples TRBV5-1 to TRBJ1-4; tentatively, D is TRBD1 (6 bases). Between the trimmed V and J ends, which lost 1 base and 7 bases, there was a span of 17 bases. CDR1 SGHRS and CDR2 YFSETQ come from the germline V gene. CDR3 size: 16 residues. The chain's CDR3 is CASSLKEVRGREKLFF. Written as DNA, the CDR3 is TGCGCCAGCAGCTTGAAGGAGGTCAGGGGACGTGAAAAACTGTTTTTT.

This clonotype came up a few times. The chain has TRBV27 and TRBJ2-7; TRBD2 might be the D (7 bases). V was shortened by 0 bases and J by 5 bases, with 20 bases between the two germline ends. The germline V gene encodes CDR1 MNHEY and CDR2 SMNVEV (reference sequence). CDR3 length: 17 residues. Here the CDR3 DNA reads TGTGCCAGCAGTTTATCGGGGGGGGCCGTCCTTCCCCACGAGCAGTACTTC. It specifies CASSLSGGAVLPHEQYF.

The rearrangement joins TRBV20-1 to TRBJ2-5, with D possibly TRBD1 on 5 matching bases. The CDR3 length is 11 residues. Germline CDR1 is DFQATT and CDR2 is SNEGSKA (reference sequence). V gave up 3 bases and J gave up 11 bases, with 13 bases separating them. CDR3: CSASWGDEQYF. The CDR3 DNA is TGCAGTGCTAGTTGGGGCGATGAGCAGTACTTC.

V is TRBV12-3 or TRBV12-4 and J is TRBJ2-3, with TRBD2 identical over 7 bases. After removal of 3 bases from V and 4 bases from J, the junction contained 4 bases not matched to a gene. The CDR3 is 14 residues long. The CDR3 loop is CASSFLTSADTQYF. As DNA, the CDR3 is TGTGCCAGCAGTTTTCTTACTAGCGCAGATACGCAGTATTTT.

Only a few counts were recorded for this clonotype. The chain links TRBV5-6 to TRBJ2-3; 9 positions agree with TRBD1. Germline loops: CDR1 SGHDT, CDR2 YYEEEE. There are 16 residues in the CDR3. V lost 3 bases, J lost 4 bases, and 9 bases stayed unmatched. DNA of the CDR3: TGTGCCAGCAGCTCCGACAGGGGGGGATGGTCAGATACGCAGTATTTT. Translated: CASSSDRGGWSDTQYF.

J is TRBJ1-4 and V is TRBV5-1; D may be TRBD1 (5 bases). Germline V gene sequence: CDR1 SGHRS, CDR2 YFSETQ. Trimming cost V 0 bases and J 8 bases, with 17 bases left between them. This CDR3 has 16 residues. CDR3 DNA: TGCGCCAGCAGCTTGGAAGACGGGGGATTAGGCGAAAAACTGTTTTTT. The encoded protein is CASSLEDGGLGEKLFF.

Regarding this clonotype: At one boundary the junction diverges from the germline segment, which might be a read error. The genes are TRBV5-6 and TRBJ2-7, with 12 bases fitting TRBD1. CDR1 is SGHDT, CDR2 YYEEEE, per germline. The CDR3 consists of 15 residues. CDR3 bases: TGTACCAGCAGCTCTCCGGGACAGGGGGCGATTGAGCAGTACTTC. Its translation is CTSSSPGQGAIEQYF.

The chain carries TRBV7-9 and TRBJ2-4; D possibly uses TRBD1 or TRBD2 (5 bases each). The germline V gene encodes CDR1 SEHNR and CDR2 FQNEAQ (reference sequence). V was shortened by 6 bases and J by 6 bases, with 30 bases between the two germline ends. The CDR3 loop spans 19 amino acids. CDR3 in DNA: TGTGCCAGCAGTCCAGAGGGTGGTTGGGCTCCCCATGGGGGAAACATTCAGTACTTC. Translated: CASSPEGGWAPHGGNIQYF.

This clonotype was observed a few times. The chain links TRBV28 to TRBJ2-1; 9 bases fit TRBD1. Per the germline V gene, CDR1 is MDHEN and CDR2 is SYDVKM. After removal of 6 bases from V and 8 bases from J, the junction contained 20 bases not matched to a gene. The CDR3 has 18 residues. The CDR3 DNA reads TGTGCCAGCAGACCCGGCAATCGTCGCGGGACAGGGTGGGATGAGCAGTTCTTC. Its protein is CASRPGNRRGTGWDEQFF.

This clonotype was counted between two and nine times. The rearrangement uses TRBV13 and TRBJ1-6; the D is unclear. V lost 0 bases, J lost 10 bases, and 16 bases lay in between. The CDR3 has 16 residues. CDR1 PRHDT and CDR2 FYEKMQ come from the germline V gene (reference sequence). The CDR3 spells CASSLGRADAGSPLHF. For the CDR3, the DNA is TGTGCCAGCAGCTTAGGCCGGGCCGACGCCGGCTCACCCCTCCACTTT. The full variable domain, completed using reference TRBV13 and TRBJ1-6, is AAGVIQSPRHLIKEKRETATLKCYPIPRHDTVYWYQQGPGQDPQFLISFYEKMQSDKGSIPDRFSAQQFSDYHSELNMSSLELGDSALYFCASSLGRADAGSPLHFGNGTRLTVT.

For this clonotype: A read error may explain this, as a much larger clone is one base away. The V gene is TRBV12-3 or TRBV12-4, the J gene TRBJ2-3; 7 bases line up with TRBD1. V was pared by 8 bases and J by 3 bases, with 14 bases of the junction left unmatched. CDR3 length: 16 residues. For the CDR3, the DNA is TGTGCCAGCGCCGCCGACAGGGCCGATTTAACAGATACGCAGTATTTT. Protein: CASAADRADLTDTQYF.

Concerning this clonotype: Since a much larger clone is just one base distant, this may be a read error. The V and J genes are TRBV12-3 or TRBV12-4 and TRBJ1-2, with TRBD1 matching 9 bases. The CDR3 is made up of 15 amino acids. CDR3 sequence: CASSQRQGGTYGHTF. CDR3 nucleotides: TGTGCCAGCAGTCAGAGACAGGGGGGGACCTATGGCCACACCTTC.

The rearrangement joins TRBV4-1 to TRBJ2-5; D is unresolved. The J call is doubtful: the DNA matches TRBJ2-7 better. The CDR3 extends over 15 amino acids. In germline, CDR1 is MGHRA, CDR2 YSYEKL. In DNA, the CDR3 is TGCGCCAGCAGCCAAGGGCCTCACCCACAATACGAGCAGTACTTC. Its protein product is CASSQGPHPQYEQYF.

This clonotype was seen a handful of times. The chain recombines TRBV7-6 with TRBJ2-1; TRBD2 agrees at 7 bases. V was pared by 5 bases and J by 3 bases, with 10 bases of the junction left unmatched. The CDR3 runs to 16 residues. The germline V gene encodes CDR1 SGHVS and CDR2 FNYEAQ. The CDR3 spells CASSPQTGGGYNEQFF. CDR3 coding DNA: TGTGCCAGCAGCCCCCAGACGGGCGGGGGCTACAATGAGCAGTTCTTC.

This chain connects TRBV3-1 to TRBJ2-5, with 7 bases matching TRBD2. The CDR3 spans 15 residues. V lost 4 bases to trimming and J lost 5 bases; unmatched junction nucleotides: 10. CDR1 is LGHDT and CDR2 is YNNKEL in the germline V gene (reference sequence). The CDR3 DNA sequence: TGTGCCAGCAGCCCCACTCGGAGCGGGGATGAGACCCAGTACTTC. The encoded protein is CASSPTRSGDETQYF.

This clonotype has a handful of counts. The V gene is TRBV3-1, the J gene TRBJ2-5; either TRBD1 or TRBD2 may fit D (5 bases each). This CDR3 is 15 amino acids long. Trimming removed 3 bases from V and 1 base from J, with 12 bases in between. Looked up from germline, CDR1 is LGHDT and CDR2 is YNNKEL (reference sequence). The CDR3 DNA follows: TGTGCCAGCAGCCAGGGGGTGGACTCCCAAGAGACCCAGTACTTC. It translates to CASSQGVDSQETQYF.